Listed below are T cell receptor beta chains from one sample, sequenced in a study of T cells in Graves' hyperthyroidism and ophthalmopathy. In TCRdb, the multiplex PCR reads were re-called with MiXCR into one record per CDR3 protein. The table shows more than 650,000 distinct CDR3 sequences, with 14% occurring only once. Sequencing was performed on blood. The receptors originated from a woman aged 18-29 years with Graves' hyperthyroidism. The CDR3 runs from the conserved cysteine through the conserved F or W. Each record gives: clone size, J gene, D gene, CDR3 length, V gene, CDR3 DNA, CDR3 protein. The D gene is left open where the match is weak. Clone size is given for some rows only: seen once, a few or many times, or a class if the clone is expanded.

clone_size: many
j_call: TRBJ2-5
d_call: TRBD1
cdr3_length: 16
v_call: TRBV27
cdr3_nt: TGTGCCAGCAGTTTGTCCGGGACAGGGCTGCTGAAGACCCAGTACTTC
cdr3_aa: CASSLSGTGLLKTQYF

clone_size: many
j_call: TRBJ1-4
d_call: NA
cdr3_length: 14
v_call: TRBV18
cdr3_nt: TGTGCCAGCTCACCACCGGAGATTACAGGAAAACTGTTTTTT
cdr3_aa: CASSPPEITGKLFF

clone_size: few
j_call: TRBJ1-1
d_call: NA
cdr3_length: 13
v_call: TRBV28
cdr3_nt: TGTGCCAGCAGTTTAAGGACGAACACTGAAGCTTTCTTT
cdr3_aa: CASSLRTNTEAFF

clone_size: many
j_call: TRBJ2-7
d_call: TRBD1
cdr3_length: 15
v_call: TRBV19
cdr3_nt: TGTGCCAGTAGTTCCCGGACAGGTGTGTCCTACGAGCAGTACTTC
cdr3_aa: CASSSRTGVSYEQYF

clone_size: many
j_call: TRBJ1-2
d_call: NA
cdr3_length: 13
v_call: TRBV6-1
cdr3_nt: TGTGCCAGCAGCGTGGACGACAACTATGGCTACACCTTC
cdr3_aa: CASSVDDNYGYTF

clone_size: NA
j_call: TRBJ2-2
d_call: NA
cdr3_length: 13
v_call: TRBV19
cdr3_nt: TGTGCCAGTAGTATGGTTACTACCGGGGAGCTGTTTTTT
cdr3_aa: CASSMVTTGELFF

clone_size: few
j_call: TRBJ2-7
d_call: NA
cdr3_length: 12
v_call: TRBV4-1
cdr3_nt: TGCGCCAGCAGCCAGTCCTTTGGCGAGCAGTACTTC
cdr3_aa: CASSQSFGEQYF

clone_size: few
j_call: TRBJ2-5
d_call: NA
cdr3_length: 15
v_call: TRBV7-2
cdr3_nt: TGTGCCAGCAGCTTAGAGTCTTCCTTCCAAGAGACCCAGTACTTC
cdr3_aa: CASSLESSFQETQYF

clone_size: few
j_call: TRBJ1-1
d_call: NA
cdr3_length: 14
v_call: TRBV20-1
cdr3_nt: TGCAGTGCTCGCACGCTGGGGGGGGACACTGAAGCTTTCTTT
cdr3_aa: CSARTLGGDTEAFF

clone_size: NA
j_call: TRBJ2-3
d_call: NA
cdr3_length: 19
v_call: TRBV5-1
cdr3_nt: TGCGCCAGCAGCTTGGCCTTGGATAGTCGGGGGCAAGAGACAGATACGCAGTATTTT
cdr3_aa: CASSLALDSRGQETDTQYF

clone_size: many
j_call: TRBJ2-3
d_call: NA
cdr3_length: 16
v_call: TRBV28
cdr3_nt: TGTGCCAGCAGCCCGGGACGGTTATTGAGCACAGATACGCAGTATTTT
cdr3_aa: CASSPGRLLSTDTQYF

clone_size: many
j_call: TRBJ1-2
d_call: NA
cdr3_length: 11
v_call: TRBV7-8
cdr3_nt: TGTGCCACCGAGCCTTTGTATGGCTACACCTTC
cdr3_aa: CATEPLYGYTF

clone_size: many
j_call: TRBJ2-1
d_call: NA
cdr3_length: 14
v_call: TRBV3-1
cdr3_nt: TGTGCCAGCAGCACGGGACTTCCTGACTCTGAGCAGTTCTTC
cdr3_aa: CASSTGLPDSEQFF

clone_size: NA
j_call: TRBJ2-7
d_call: NA
cdr3_length: 15
v_call: TRBV4-1
cdr3_nt: TGCGCCAGCAGCCAAGATATCATGCGCTTTTACGAGCAGTACTTC
cdr3_aa: CASSQDIMRFYEQYF

clone_size: NA
j_call: TRBJ1-1
d_call: NA
cdr3_length: 18
v_call: TRBV6-6
cdr3_nt: TGTGCCAGCAGTTACCTTAGGGGCGGACCGGCGGGGAACACTGAAGCTTTCTTT
cdr3_aa: CASSYLRGGPAGNTEAFF

clone_size: few
j_call: TRBJ2-1
d_call: NA
cdr3_length: 13
v_call: TRBV14
cdr3_nt: TGTGCCAGCAGTCACCCTCTCGGCAATGAGCAGTTCTTC
cdr3_aa: CASSHPLGNEQFF

clone_size: NA
j_call: TRBJ2-1
d_call: TRBD2
cdr3_length: 15
v_call: TRBV2
cdr3_nt: TGTGCCAGCAGTGACCGGACTAGCGTCAACAATGAGCAGTTCTTC
cdr3_aa: CASSDRTSVNNEQFF

clone_size: many
j_call: TRBJ2-7
d_call: TRBD2
cdr3_length: 16
v_call: TRBV10-3
cdr3_nt: TGTGCCATCAGTGAGTCGGGGCGTAGCGGGACTGGCGAGCAGTACTTC
cdr3_aa: CAISESGRSGTGEQYF

clone_size: many
j_call: TRBJ2-4
d_call: NA
cdr3_length: 16
v_call: TRBV2
cdr3_nt: TGTGCCAGCAGTGAAGGTCCAACGCTAGCCAAAAACATTCAGTACTTC
cdr3_aa: CASSEGPTLAKNIQYF

clone_size: few
j_call: TRBJ2-1
d_call: TRBD2
cdr3_length: 16
v_call: TRBV19
cdr3_nt: TGTGCCAGTGAGGCCCTAGCGGGAGATCGGAACAATGAGCAGTTCTTC
cdr3_aa: CASEALAGDRNNEQFF

clone_size: NA
j_call: TRBJ2-1
d_call: TRBD2
cdr3_length: 14
v_call: TRBV30
cdr3_nt: TGTGCCTGGGACGGGACTAGCGGGAGGGGGGAGCAGTTCTTC
cdr3_aa: CAWDGTSGRGEQFF

clone_size: NA
j_call: TRBJ1-3
d_call: NA
cdr3_length: 15
v_call: TRBV11-2
cdr3_nt: TGTGCCAGCAGCTTAGATCGGGAGTGGGGAAACACCATATATTTT
cdr3_aa: CASSLDREWGNTIYF

clone_size: NA
j_call: TRBJ2-1
d_call: TRBD2
cdr3_length: 12
v_call: TRBV28
cdr3_nt: TGTGCCAGCAGTCCCAAGACTAGCGAGCGGTTCTTC
cdr3_aa: CASSPKTSERFF

clone_size: few
j_call: TRBJ2-7
d_call: TRBD2
cdr3_length: 18
v_call: TRBV4-1
cdr3_nt: TGCGCCAGCAGCCAAGGTCCTCGGGGACTAGCGGACAACTACGAGCAGTACTTC
cdr3_aa: CASSQGPRGLADNYEQYF

clone_size: few
j_call: TRBJ1-2
d_call: NA
cdr3_length: 14
v_call: TRBV10-3
cdr3_nt: TGTGCCATCAGTTCCCCTCTACCGGACTATGGCTACACCTTC
cdr3_aa: CAISSPLPDYGYTF

clone_size: NA
j_call: TRBJ1-2
d_call: TRBD1
cdr3_length: 14
v_call: TRBV2
cdr3_nt: TGTGCCAGCAGTGAAGCGCAACAGGGGCACGGCTACACCTTC
cdr3_aa: CASSEAQQGHGYTF

clone_size: NA
j_call: TRBJ2-7
d_call: NA
cdr3_length: 12
v_call: TRBV29-1
cdr3_nt: TGCAGCGTTCGGACAGATACCTACGAGCAGTACTTC
cdr3_aa: CSVRTDTYEQYF

clone_size: NA
j_call: TRBJ2-2
d_call: TRBD1
cdr3_length: 17
v_call: TRBV5-1
cdr3_nt: TGCGCCAGCAGCACTGATACTAGTTGGACAGGCACCGGGGAGCTGTTTTTT
cdr3_aa: CASSTDTSWTGTGELFF

clone_size: many
j_call: TRBJ2-3
d_call: NA
cdr3_length: 14
v_call: TRBV7-3
cdr3_nt: TGTGCCAGCAGCTTAGGGGGGGGCCCAGATACGCAGTATTTT
cdr3_aa: CASSLGGGPDTQYF

clone_size: many
j_call: TRBJ1-3
d_call: NA
cdr3_length: 14
v_call: TRBV7-8
cdr3_nt: TGTGCCAGCAAGGCAGCCACTTTTGGAAACACCATATATTTT
cdr3_aa: CASKAATFGNTIYF

clone_size: many
j_call: TRBJ1-6
d_call: NA
cdr3_length: 15
v_call: TRBV2
cdr3_nt: TGTGCCAGCATGGAGGAGAGCTCCTATAATTCACCCCTCCACTTT
cdr3_aa: CASMEESSYNSPLHF

clone_size: many
j_call: TRBJ1-2
d_call: TRBD1
cdr3_length: 16
v_call: TRBV5-1
cdr3_nt: TGCGCCAGCAGCTTGTCGGACAGGGTGCGGAACTATGGCTACACCTTC
cdr3_aa: CASSLSDRVRNYGYTF

clone_size: NA
j_call: TRBJ2-4
d_call: TRBD2
cdr3_length: 19
v_call: TRBV2
cdr3_nt: TGTGCCAGCCAGGACGAACTAATAGCGGGAGATAGAGCCAAAAACATTCAGTACTTC
cdr3_aa: CASQDELIAGDRAKNIQYF

clone_size: many
j_call: TRBJ2-7
d_call: NA
cdr3_length: 15
v_call: TRBV7-2
cdr3_nt: TGTGCCAGCAGCTACTTTGCTGGGACAAGCTACGAGCAGTACTTC
cdr3_aa: CASSYFAGTSYEQYF

clone_size: NA
j_call: TRBJ2-3
d_call: NA
cdr3_length: 15
v_call: TRBV6-5
cdr3_nt: TGTGCCAGCAGTTCCGAAGCACTAGCCCGAGATACGCAGTATTTT
cdr3_aa: CASSSEALARDTQYF

clone_size: many
j_call: TRBJ2-1
d_call: TRBD1
cdr3_length: 15
v_call: TRBV7-2
cdr3_nt: TGTGCCAGCAGCCGGGACAGGGGGAGGTACAATGAGCAGTTCTTC
cdr3_aa: CASSRDRGRYNEQFF

clone_size: many
j_call: TRBJ1-1
d_call: NA
cdr3_length: 15
v_call: TRBV11-2
cdr3_nt: TGTGCCAGCAGCTTAGTTTTTCGGACAGACACTGAAGCTTTCTTT
cdr3_aa: CASSLVFRTDTEAFF

clone_size: few
j_call: TRBJ2-5
d_call: TRBD1
cdr3_length: 11
v_call: TRBV5-1
cdr3_nt: TGCGCCAGCAGCCTAGGGACAGTGGAGTACTTC
cdr3_aa: CASSLGTVEYF

clone_size: few
j_call: TRBJ2-6
d_call: NA
cdr3_length: 13
v_call: TRBV7-9
cdr3_nt: TGTGCCAGCAGCCCCTTAGGGGCCAACGTCCTGACTTTC
cdr3_aa: CASSPLGANVLTF

clone_size: NA
j_call: TRBJ2-7
d_call: NA
cdr3_length: 16
v_call: TRBV5-6
cdr3_nt: TGTGCCAGCAGCTTGGGTTCGGGGACACCATATTACGAGCAGTACTTC
cdr3_aa: CASSLGSGTPYYEQYF

clone_size: NA
j_call: TRBJ2-1
d_call: TRBD2
cdr3_length: 16
v_call: TRBV15
cdr3_nt: TGTGCCACCAGCAGAAACCTCGGGAGGTCCTACAAGGTGCAGTTCTTC
cdr3_aa: CATSRNLGRSYKVQFF

clone_size: few
j_call: TRBJ2-6
d_call: NA
cdr3_length: 16
v_call: TRBV6-2/TRBV6-3
cdr3_nt: TGTGCCAGCCGGCCCGGGCCCCCTGAAGGGGCCAACGTCCTGACTTTC
cdr3_aa: CASRPGPPEGANVLTF

clone_size: NA
j_call: TRBJ2-2
d_call: NA
cdr3_length: 15
v_call: TRBV19
cdr3_nt: TGTGCCAGTATCGACGATCCTGCTTCCACCGGGGAGCTGTTTTTT
cdr3_aa: CASIDDPASTGELFF

clone_size: many
j_call: TRBJ2-1
d_call: TRBD1
cdr3_length: 16
v_call: TRBV11-2
cdr3_nt: TGTGCCAGCAGCTTAGACGACCTGGGACAGAATTATAAGCAGTTCTTC
cdr3_aa: CASSLDDLGQNYKQFF

clone_size: NA
j_call: TRBJ2-7
d_call: TRBD1
cdr3_length: 16
v_call: TRBV20-1
cdr3_nt: TGCAGTGCTCAAAGGTGGGGGACAGGGAGCTCCTACGAGCAGTACTTC
cdr3_aa: CSAQRWGTGSSYEQYF

clone_size: few
j_call: TRBJ1-2
d_call: NA
cdr3_length: 12
v_call: TRBV15
cdr3_nt: TGTGCCACCAGCAGGGAGAGGATGGGCTACACCTTC
cdr3_aa: CATSRERMGYTF

clone_size: many
j_call: TRBJ2-1
d_call: NA
cdr3_length: 15
v_call: TRBV18
cdr3_nt: TGTGCCAGCTCACCAAGTAGCGGACACTACAATGAGCAGTTCTTC
cdr3_aa: CASSPSSGHYNEQFF

clone_size: many
j_call: TRBJ2-3
d_call: TRBD2
cdr3_length: 19
v_call: TRBV29-1
cdr3_nt: TGCAGCGTAAAAGGGATTTGGGGTCTAGCGGGAGTATTCGCAGATACGCAGTATTTT
cdr3_aa: CSVKGIWGLAGVFADTQYF

clone_size: many
j_call: TRBJ1-2
d_call: TRBD1
cdr3_length: 15
v_call: TRBV7-2
cdr3_nt: TGTGCCAGCAGCGCTAGCGCCGGGACAGCCTATGGCTACACCTTC
cdr3_aa: CASSASAGTAYGYTF

clone_size: NA
j_call: TRBJ2-2
d_call: NA
cdr3_length: 16
v_call: TRBV4-3
cdr3_nt: TGCGCCAGCAGCCAAGGGCTGCTAGCGAACACCGGGGAGCTGTTTTTT
cdr3_aa: CASSQGLLANTGELFF

clone_size: many
j_call: TRBJ2-7
d_call: NA
cdr3_length: 14
v_call: TRBV20-1
cdr3_nt: TGCAGTGCAAGGGTAGCACTGGGGAACTACGAGCAGTACTTC
cdr3_aa: CSARVALGNYEQYF

clone_size: NA
j_call: TRBJ2-1
d_call: NA
cdr3_length: 16
v_call: TRBV6-2/TRBV6-3
cdr3_nt: TGTGCCAGCAGGAACGGGGGAACCTTCTCCTACAATGAGCAGTTCTTC
cdr3_aa: CASRNGGTFSYNEQFF

clone_size: NA
j_call: TRBJ1-1
d_call: NA
cdr3_length: 11
v_call: TRBV7-3
cdr3_nt: TGTGCCAGCAGCGGAGGTAATGGAGCTTTCTTT
cdr3_aa: CASSGGNGAFF

clone_size: many
j_call: TRBJ1-5
d_call: NA
cdr3_length: 15
v_call: TRBV7-9
cdr3_nt: TGTGCCAGCAGCTTAGGATCGACAGGTTATCAGCCCCAGCATTTT
cdr3_aa: CASSLGSTGYQPQHF

clone_size: many
j_call: TRBJ1-5
d_call: NA
cdr3_length: 12
v_call: TRBV10-1
cdr3_nt: TGCGCCAGCATGGACAGAGATCAGCCCCAGCATTTT
cdr3_aa: CASMDRDQPQHF

clone_size: NA
j_call: TRBJ2-3
d_call: TRBD1
cdr3_length: 16
v_call: TRBV6-5
cdr3_nt: TGTGCCAGCAGTTTGCTCGGGACAGCTCGCACAGATACGCAGTATTTT
cdr3_aa: CASSLLGTARTDTQYF

clone_size: few
j_call: TRBJ1-4
d_call: NA
cdr3_length: 16
v_call: TRBV6-1
cdr3_nt: TGTGCCACGTCCCCGGGCCAGGAATTAACGAATGAAAAACTGTTTTTT
cdr3_aa: CATSPGQELTNEKLFF

clone_size: many
j_call: TRBJ2-3
d_call: TRBD2
cdr3_length: 14
v_call: TRBV20-1
cdr3_nt: TGCAGTGCTCCCCGGGTAGCGGGATTGAATACGCAGTATTTT
cdr3_aa: CSAPRVAGLNTQYF

clone_size: NA
j_call: TRBJ2-1
d_call: NA
cdr3_length: 17
v_call: TRBV20-1
cdr3_nt: TGCAGTGCTAGTACCGTTCGTGGCGAGGTCCGCTACAATGAGCAGTTCTTC
cdr3_aa: CSASTVRGEVRYNEQFF